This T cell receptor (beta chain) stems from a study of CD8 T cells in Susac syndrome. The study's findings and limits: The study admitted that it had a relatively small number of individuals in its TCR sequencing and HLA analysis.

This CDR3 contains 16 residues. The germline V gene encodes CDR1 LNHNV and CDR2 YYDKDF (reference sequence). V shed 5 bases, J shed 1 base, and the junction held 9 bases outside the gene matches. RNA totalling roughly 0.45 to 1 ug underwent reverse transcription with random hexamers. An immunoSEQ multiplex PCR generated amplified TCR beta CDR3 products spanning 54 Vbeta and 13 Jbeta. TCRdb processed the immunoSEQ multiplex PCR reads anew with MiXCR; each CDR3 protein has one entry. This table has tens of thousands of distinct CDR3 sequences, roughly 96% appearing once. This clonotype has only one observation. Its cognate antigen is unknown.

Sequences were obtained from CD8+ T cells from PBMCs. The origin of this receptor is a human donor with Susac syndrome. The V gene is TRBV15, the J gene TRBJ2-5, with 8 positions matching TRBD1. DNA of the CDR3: TGTGCCACCAGCCATCCTGGACAGGGCACCCAAGAGACCCAGTACTTC. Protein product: CATSHPGQGTQETQYF.